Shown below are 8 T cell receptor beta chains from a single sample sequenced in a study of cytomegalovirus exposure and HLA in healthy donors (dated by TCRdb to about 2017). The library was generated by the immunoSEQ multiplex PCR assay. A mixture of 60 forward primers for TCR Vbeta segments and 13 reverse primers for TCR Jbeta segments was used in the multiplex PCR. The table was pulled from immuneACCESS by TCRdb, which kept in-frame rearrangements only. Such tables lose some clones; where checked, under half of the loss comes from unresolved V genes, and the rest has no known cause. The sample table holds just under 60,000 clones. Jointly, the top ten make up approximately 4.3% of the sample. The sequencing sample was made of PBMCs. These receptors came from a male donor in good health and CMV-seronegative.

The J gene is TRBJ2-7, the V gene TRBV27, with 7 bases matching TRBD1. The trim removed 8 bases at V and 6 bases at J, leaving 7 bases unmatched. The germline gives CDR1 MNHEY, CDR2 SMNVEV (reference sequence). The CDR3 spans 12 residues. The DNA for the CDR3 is TGTGCCAGCGCCTCAACAGGGGTCGAGCAGTACTTC. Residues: CASASTGVEQYF.

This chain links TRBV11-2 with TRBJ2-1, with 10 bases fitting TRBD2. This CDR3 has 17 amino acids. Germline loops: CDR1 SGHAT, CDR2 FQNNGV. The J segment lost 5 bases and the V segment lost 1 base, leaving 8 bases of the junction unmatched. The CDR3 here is CASSLGKLAGDDNEQFF. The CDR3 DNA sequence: TGTGCCAGCAGCTTAGGCAAGCTAGCGGGAGATGACAATGAGCAGTTCTTC.

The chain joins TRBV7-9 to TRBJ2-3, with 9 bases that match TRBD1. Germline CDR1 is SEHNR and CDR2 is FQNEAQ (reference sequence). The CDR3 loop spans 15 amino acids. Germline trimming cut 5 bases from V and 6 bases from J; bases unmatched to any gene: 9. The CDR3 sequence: CASSTGTGGSDTQYF. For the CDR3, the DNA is TGTGCCAGCAGCACCGGAACAGGGGGCTCGGATACGCAGTATTTT. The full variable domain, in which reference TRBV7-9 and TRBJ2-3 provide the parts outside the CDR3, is DTGVSQNPRHKITKRGQNVTFRCDPISEHNRLYWYRQTLGQGPEFLTYFQNEAQLEKSRLLSDRFSAERPKGSFSTLEIQRTEQGDSAMYLCASSTGTGGSDTQYFGPGTRLTVL.

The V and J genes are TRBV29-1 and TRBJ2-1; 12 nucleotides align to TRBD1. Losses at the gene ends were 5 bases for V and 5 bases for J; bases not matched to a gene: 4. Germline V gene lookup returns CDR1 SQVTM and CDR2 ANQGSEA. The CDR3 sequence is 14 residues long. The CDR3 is CSVSGTGGDNEQFF. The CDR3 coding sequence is TGCAGCGTTTCCGGGACAGGGGGCGACAATGAGCAGTTCTTC.

The CDR3 region has the DNA TGTGCCAGCTCACCACAGGGGCAAAATGAAGCTTTCTTT. This translates into CASSPQGQNEAFF. V and J are TRBV18 and TRBJ1-1; tentatively, D is TRBD1 (5 bases). The CDR3 totals 13 residues. The germline CDR1 and CDR2 sequences are KGHSH and LQKENI. The ends were cut back, 1 base at V and 7 bases at J, with 10 bases in the middle. Based on the CDR3 plus reference TRBV18 and TRBJ1-1, the full variable domain is NAGVMQNPRHLVRRRGQEARLRCSPMKGHSHVYWYRQLPEEGLKFMVYLQKENIIDESGMPKERFSAEFPKEGPSILRIQQVVRGDSAAYFCASSPQGQNEAFFGQGTRLTVV.

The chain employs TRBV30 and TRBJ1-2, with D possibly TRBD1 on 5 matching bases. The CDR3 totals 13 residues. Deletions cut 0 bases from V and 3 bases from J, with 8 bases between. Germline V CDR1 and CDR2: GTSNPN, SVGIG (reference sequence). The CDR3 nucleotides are TGTGCCTGGAGTGTTTGGGGGGACTATGGCTACACCTTC. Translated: CAWSVWGDYGYTF.

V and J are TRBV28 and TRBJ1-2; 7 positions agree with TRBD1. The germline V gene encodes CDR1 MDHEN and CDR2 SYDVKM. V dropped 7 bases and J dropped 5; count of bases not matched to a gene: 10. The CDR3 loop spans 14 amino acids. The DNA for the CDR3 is TGTGCCAGCACAATACCGTCCAGGGGGTATGGCTACACCTTC. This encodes CASTIPSRGYGYTF.

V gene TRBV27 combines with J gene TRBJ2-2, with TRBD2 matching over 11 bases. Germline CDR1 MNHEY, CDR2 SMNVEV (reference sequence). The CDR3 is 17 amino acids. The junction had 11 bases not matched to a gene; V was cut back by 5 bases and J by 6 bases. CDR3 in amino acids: CASSVGSLAGGPGELFF. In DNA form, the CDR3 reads TGTGCCAGCAGTGTGGGGAGTTTAGCGGGAGGGCCCGGGGAGCTGTTTTTT.